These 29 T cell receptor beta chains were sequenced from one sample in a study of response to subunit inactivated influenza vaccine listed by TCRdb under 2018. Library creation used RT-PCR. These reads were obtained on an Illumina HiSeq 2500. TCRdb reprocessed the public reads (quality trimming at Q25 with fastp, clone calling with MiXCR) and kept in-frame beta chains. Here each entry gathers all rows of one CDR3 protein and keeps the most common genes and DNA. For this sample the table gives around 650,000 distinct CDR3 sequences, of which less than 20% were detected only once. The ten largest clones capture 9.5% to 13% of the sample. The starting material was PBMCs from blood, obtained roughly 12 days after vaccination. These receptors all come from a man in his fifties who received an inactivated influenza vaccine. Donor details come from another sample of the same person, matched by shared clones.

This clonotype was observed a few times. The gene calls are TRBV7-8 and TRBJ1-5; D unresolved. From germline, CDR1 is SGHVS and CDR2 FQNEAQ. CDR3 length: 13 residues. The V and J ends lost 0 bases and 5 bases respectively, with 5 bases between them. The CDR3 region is CASSLAGYQPQHF. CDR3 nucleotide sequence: TGTGCCAGCAGCTTAGCGGGGTATCAGCCCCAGCATTTT. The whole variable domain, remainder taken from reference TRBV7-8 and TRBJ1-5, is GAGVSQSPRYKVAKRGQDVALRCDPISGHVSLFWYQQALGQGPEFLTYFQNEAQLDKSGLPSDRFFAERPEGSVSTLKIQRTQQEDSAVYLCASSLAGYQPQHFGDGTRLSIL.

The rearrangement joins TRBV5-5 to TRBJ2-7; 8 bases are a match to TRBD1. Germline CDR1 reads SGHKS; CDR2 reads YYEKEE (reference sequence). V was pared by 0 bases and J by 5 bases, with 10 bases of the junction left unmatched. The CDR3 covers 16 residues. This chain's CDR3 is CASSLAQGAVGNEQYF. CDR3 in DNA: TGTGCCAGCAGCTTGGCGCAGGGGGCGGTCGGCAACGAGCAGTACTTC.

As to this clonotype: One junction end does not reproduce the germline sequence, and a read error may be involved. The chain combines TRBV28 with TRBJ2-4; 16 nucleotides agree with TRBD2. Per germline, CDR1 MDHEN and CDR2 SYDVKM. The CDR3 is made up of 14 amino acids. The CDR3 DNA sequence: TGTGCCAGCAGTACGGGACTAGCGGGAGGGCCTTCTCGCTTC. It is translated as CASSTGLAGGPSRF. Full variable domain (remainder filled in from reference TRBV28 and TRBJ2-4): DVKVTQSSRYLVKRTGEKVFLECVQDMDHENMFWYRQDPGLGLRLIYFSYDVKMKEKGDIPEGYSVSREKKERFSLILESASTNQTSMYLCASSTGLAGGPSRFGAGTRLSVL.

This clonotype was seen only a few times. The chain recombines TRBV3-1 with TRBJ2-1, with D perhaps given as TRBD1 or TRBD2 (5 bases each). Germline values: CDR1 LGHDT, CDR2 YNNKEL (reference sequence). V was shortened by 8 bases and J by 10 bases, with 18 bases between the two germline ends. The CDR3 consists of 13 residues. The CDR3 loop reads CASASGPSAEQFF. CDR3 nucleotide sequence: TGTGCCAGCGCTTCGGGGCCTTCGGCCGAGCAGTTCTTC.

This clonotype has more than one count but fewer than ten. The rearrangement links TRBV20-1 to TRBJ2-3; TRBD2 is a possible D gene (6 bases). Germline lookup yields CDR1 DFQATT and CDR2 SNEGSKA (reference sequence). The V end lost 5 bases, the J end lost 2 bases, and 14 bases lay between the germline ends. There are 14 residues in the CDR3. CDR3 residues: CSAGSSGHTDTQYF. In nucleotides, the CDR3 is TGCAGTGCTGGTAGTAGCGGACACACAGATACGCAGTATTTT.

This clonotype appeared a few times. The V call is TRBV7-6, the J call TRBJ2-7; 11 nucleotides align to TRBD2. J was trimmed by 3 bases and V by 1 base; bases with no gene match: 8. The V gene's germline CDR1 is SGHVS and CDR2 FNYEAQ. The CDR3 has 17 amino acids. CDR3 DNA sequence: TGTGCCAGCAGCTTAGAAGGATTAGCGGGAGGGATCTACGAGCAGTACTTC. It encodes CASSLEGLAGGIYEQYF.

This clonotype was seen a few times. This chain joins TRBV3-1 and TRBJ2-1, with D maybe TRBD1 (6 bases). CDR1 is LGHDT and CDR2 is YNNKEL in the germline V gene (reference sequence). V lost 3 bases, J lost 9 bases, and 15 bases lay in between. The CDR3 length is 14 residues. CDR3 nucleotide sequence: TGTGCCAGCAGCCATATACAGGGCTTACCTGAGCAGTTCTTC. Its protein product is CASSHIQGLPEQFF.

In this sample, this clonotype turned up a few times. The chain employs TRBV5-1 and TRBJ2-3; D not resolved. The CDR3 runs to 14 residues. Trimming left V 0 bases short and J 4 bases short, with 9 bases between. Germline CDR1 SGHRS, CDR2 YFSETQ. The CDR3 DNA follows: TGCGCCAGCAGCTTGGGAGAATCGCCAGATACGCAGTATTTT. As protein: CASSLGESPDTQYF.

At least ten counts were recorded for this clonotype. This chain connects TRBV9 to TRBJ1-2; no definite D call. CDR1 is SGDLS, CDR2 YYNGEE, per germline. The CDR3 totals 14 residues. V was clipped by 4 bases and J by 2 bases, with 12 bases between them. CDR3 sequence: CASSPLVGNYGYTF. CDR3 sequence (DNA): TGTGCCAGCAGCCCCTTAGTCGGGAACTATGGCTACACCTTC.

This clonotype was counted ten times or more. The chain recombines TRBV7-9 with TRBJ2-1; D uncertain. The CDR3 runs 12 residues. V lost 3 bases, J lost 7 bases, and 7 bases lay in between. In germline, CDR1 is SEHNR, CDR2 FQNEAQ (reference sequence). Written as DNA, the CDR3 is TGTGCCAGCAGCTTTAGGCTGAATGAGCAGTTCTTC. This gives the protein CASSFRLNEQFF.

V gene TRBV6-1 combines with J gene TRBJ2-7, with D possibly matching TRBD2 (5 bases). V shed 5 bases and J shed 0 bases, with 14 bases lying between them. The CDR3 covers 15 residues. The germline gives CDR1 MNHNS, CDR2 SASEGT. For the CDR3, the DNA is TGTGCCAGCAGTCTCGGGATATCTAGCTCCTACGAGCAGTACTTC. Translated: CASSLGISSSYEQYF.

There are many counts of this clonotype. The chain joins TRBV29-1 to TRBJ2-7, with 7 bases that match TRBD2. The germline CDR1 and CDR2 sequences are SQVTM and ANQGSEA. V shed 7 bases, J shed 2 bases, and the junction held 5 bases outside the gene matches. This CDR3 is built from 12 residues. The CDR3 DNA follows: TGCAGCGGGAACCGGGAGGCCTACGAGCAGTACTTC. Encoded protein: CSGNREAYEQYF.

As DNA, the CDR3 is TGTGCCAGCAGTTTCGCAGGGGGCGGTGGCACTGAAGCTTTCTTT. Its protein product is CASSFAGGGGTEAFF. J is TRBJ1-1 and V is TRBV12-3 or TRBV12-4, with 8 bases lining up with TRBD1. The CDR3 is made up of 15 amino acids. J lost 4 bases, V lost 3 bases, and 7 bases had no gene match.

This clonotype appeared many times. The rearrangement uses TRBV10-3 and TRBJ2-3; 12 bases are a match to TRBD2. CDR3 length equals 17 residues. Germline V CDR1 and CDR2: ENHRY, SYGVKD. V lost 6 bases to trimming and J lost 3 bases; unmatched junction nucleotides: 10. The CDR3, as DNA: TGTGCCATCAGGCCAATGGCTAGCGGGGGGGAGACAGATACGCAGTATTTT. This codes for CAIRPMASGGETDTQYF.

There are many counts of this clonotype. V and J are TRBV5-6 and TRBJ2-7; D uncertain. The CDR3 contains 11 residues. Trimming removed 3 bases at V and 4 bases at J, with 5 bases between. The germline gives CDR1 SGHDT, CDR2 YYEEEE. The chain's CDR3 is CASSSVYEQYF. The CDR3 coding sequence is TGTGCCAGCAGCTCCGTTTACGAGCAGTACTTC.

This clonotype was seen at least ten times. The CDR3, as DNA: TGTGCCAGCAGCTCCTTCAGGGCGCGCGATGAGCAGTTCTTC. Translating gives CASSSFRARDEQFF. The chain is built from TRBV11-2 and TRBJ2-1; possible D gene TRBD1, 5 bases. Germline assignment: CDR1 SGHAT and CDR2 FQNNGV. V shed 4 bases and J shed 8 bases, with 15 bases lying between them. This CDR3 has 14 residues.

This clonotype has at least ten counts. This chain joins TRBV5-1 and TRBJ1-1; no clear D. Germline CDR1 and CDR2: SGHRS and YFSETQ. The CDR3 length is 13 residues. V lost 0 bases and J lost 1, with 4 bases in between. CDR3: CASSLVWNTEAFF. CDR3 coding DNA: TGCGCCAGCAGCTTGGTTTGGAACACTGAAGCTTTCTTT. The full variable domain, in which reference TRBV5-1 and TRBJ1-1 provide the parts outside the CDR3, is KAGVTQTPRYLIKTRGQQVTLSCSPISGHRSVSWYQQTPGQGLQFLFEYFSETQRNKGNFPGRFSGRQFSNSRSEMNVSTLELGDSALYLCASSLVWNTEAFFGQGTRLTVV.

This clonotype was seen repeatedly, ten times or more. This CDR3 reads CASSSVVLGSGANVLTF. As DNA, the CDR3 is TGTGCCAGCAGCTCCGTCGTTTTGGGGTCTGGGGCCAACGTCCTGACTTTC. V usage is TRBV7-8 and J usage is TRBJ2-6; D gene unclear. CDR3 length: 17 residues. CDR1 and CDR2 (germline): SGHVS, FQNEAQ. Trimming stripped 4 bases from V and 1 base from J, with 14 bases between.

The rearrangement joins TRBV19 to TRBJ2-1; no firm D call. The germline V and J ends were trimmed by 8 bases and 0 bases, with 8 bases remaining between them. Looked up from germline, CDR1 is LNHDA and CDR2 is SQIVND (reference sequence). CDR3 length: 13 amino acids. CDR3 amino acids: CASAASSYNEQFF. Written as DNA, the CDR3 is TGTGCCAGTGCTGCCAGCTCCTACAATGAGCAGTTCTTC.

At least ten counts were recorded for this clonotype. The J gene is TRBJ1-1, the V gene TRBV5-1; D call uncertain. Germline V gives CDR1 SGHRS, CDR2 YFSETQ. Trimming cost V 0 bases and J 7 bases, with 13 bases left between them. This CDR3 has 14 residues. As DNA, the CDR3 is TGCGCCAGCAGCTTGGTTTTGGCTGGTAATGAAGCTTTCTTT. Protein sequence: CASSLVLAGNEAFF.

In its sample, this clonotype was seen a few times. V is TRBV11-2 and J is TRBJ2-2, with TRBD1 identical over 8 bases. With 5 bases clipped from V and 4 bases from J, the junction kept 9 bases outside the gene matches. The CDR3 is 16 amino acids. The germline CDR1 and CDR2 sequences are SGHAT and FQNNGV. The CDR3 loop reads CASSPFRTGSTGELFF. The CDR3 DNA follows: TGTGCCAGCAGCCCTTTTCGGACAGGGAGCACCGGGGAGCTGTTTTTT.

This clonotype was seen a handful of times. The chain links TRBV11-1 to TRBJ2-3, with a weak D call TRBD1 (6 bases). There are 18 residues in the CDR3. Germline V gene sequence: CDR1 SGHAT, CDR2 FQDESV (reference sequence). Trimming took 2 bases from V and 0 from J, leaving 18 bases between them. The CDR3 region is CASSLRAGDFDSTDTQYF. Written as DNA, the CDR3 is TGTGCCAGCAGCTTACGGGCAGGGGATTTTGATAGCACAGATACGCAGTATTTT.

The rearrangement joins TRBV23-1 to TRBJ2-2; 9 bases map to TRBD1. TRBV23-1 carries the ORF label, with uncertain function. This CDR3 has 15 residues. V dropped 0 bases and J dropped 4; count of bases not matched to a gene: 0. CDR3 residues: CASSQSGQGTGELFF. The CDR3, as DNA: TGCGCCAGCAGTCAATCGGGACAGGGCACCGGGGAGCTGTTTTTT.

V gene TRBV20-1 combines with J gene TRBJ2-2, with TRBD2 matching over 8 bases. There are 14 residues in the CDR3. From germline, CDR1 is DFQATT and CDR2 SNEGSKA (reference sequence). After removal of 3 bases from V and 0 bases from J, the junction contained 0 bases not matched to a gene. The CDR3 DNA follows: TGCAGTGCTAGCGGGGGGGCGAACACCGGGGAGCTGTTTTTT. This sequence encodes CSASGGANTGELFF.

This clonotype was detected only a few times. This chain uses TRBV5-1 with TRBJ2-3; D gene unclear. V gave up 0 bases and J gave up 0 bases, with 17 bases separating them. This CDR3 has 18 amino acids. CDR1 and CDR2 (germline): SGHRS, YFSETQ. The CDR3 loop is CASSLEAYKLTSTDTQYF. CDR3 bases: TGCGCCAGCAGCTTGGAAGCGTATAAGCTAACTAGCACAGATACGCAGTATTTT.

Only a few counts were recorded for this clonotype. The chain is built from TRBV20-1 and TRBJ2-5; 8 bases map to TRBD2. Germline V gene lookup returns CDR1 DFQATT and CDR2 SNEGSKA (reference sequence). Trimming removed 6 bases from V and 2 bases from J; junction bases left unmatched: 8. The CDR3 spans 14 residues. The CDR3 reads CSANILADQETQYF. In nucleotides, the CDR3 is TGCAGTGCAAATATACTAGCGGATCAAGAGACCCAGTACTTC.

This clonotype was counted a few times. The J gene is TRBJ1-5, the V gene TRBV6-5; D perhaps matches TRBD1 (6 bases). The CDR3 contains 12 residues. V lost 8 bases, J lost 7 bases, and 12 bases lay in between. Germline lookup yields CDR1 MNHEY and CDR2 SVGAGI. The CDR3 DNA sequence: TGTGCCAGCTACAGGGTCGGACAGCCCCAGCATTTT. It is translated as CASYRVGQPQHF.

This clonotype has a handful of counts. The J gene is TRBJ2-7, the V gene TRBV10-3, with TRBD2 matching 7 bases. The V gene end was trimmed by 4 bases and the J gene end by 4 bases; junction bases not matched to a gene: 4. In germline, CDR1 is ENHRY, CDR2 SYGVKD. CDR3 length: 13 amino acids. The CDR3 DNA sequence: TGTGCCATCAGTGGGGGGGGACCTTACGAGCAGTACTTC. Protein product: CAISGGGPYEQYF.

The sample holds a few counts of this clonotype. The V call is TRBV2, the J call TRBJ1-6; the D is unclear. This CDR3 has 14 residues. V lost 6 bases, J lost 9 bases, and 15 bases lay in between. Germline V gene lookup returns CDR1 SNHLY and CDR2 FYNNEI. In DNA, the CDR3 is TGTGCCAGCAGCAATACCAGGACTGGTTCACCCCTCCACTTT. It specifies CASSNTRTGSPLHF.